The clone carrying this T cell receptor beta chain was found many times. What it binds is not known. This sample was taken from a study of CD8+ T cells in alopecia areata. Study at large: Severity among treated patients was scored by the percentage of scalp area affected.

As to treatment: oral pan-JAK inhibitor, 5-10 mg twice daily. Study results and caveats: Sequencing of scalp tissue also captures the resident alphabeta T cells of normal skin. In scalp and blood during tofacitinib, many expanded lesional clones persisted.

The CDR3 contains 14 residues. V shed 2 bases and J shed 3 bases, with 10 bases lying between them. Germline values: CDR1 MDHEN, CDR2 SYDVKM. Extraction of RNA preceded its reverse transcription into cDNA, which served as the sequencing template. The repertoire was sequenced with immunoSEQ multiplex PCR; TCRdb's copy has only in-frame clones and lacks some. This table has about 190,000 clones, roughly 60% appearing once. This chain links TRBV28 with TRBJ1-2; TRBD1 might be the D (5 bases). The sample was CD4+ T cells sorted from blood, taken at week 24, from a patient treated with tofacitinib. The sequence came from a human donor with alopecia areata. The CDR3 DNA follows: TGTGCCAGCAGTTTACGGGGCATGGACTATGGCTACACCTTC. It codes for CASSLRGMDYGYTF.